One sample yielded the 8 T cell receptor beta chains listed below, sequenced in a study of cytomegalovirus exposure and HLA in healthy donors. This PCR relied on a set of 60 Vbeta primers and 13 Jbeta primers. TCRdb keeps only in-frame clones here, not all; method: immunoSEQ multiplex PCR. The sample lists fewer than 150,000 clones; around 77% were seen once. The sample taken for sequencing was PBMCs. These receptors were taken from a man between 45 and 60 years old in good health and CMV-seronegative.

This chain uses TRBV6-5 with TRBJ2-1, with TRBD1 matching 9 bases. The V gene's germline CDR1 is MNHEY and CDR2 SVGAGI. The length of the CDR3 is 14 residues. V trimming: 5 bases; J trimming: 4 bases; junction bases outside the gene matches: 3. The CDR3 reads CASSRGQGYNEQFF. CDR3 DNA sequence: TGTGCCAGCAGTCGCGGACAGGGGTACAATGAGCAGTTCTTC.

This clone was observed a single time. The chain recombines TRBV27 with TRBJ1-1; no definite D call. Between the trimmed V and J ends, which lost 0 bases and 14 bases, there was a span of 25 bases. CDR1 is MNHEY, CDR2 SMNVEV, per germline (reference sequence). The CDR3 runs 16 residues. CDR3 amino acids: CASSLSWAAQTPVSFF. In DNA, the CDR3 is TGTGCCAGCAGTTTATCTTGGGCAGCACAAACTCCGGTAAGCTTCTTT.

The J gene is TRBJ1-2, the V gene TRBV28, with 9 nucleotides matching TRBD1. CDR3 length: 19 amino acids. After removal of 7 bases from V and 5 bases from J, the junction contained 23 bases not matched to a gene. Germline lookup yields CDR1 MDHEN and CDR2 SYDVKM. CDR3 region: CASTGYYLEKGQGRYGYTF. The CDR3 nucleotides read TGTGCCAGCACCGGTTATTACCTTGAAAAAGGACAGGGGAGATATGGCTACACCTTC.

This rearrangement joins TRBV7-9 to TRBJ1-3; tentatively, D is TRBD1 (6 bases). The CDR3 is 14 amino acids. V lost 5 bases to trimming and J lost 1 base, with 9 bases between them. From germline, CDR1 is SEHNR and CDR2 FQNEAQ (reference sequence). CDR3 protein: CASSETGSGNTIYF. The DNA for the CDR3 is TGTGCCAGCAGCGAGACAGGTTCTGGAAACACCATATATTTT.

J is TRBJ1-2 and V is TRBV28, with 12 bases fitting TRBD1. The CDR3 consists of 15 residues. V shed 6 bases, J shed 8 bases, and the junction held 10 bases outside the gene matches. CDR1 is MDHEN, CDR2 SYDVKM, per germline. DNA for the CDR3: TGTGCCAGCAGGCGGCCGGGACAGGGGGCCGGGGGCTACACCTTC. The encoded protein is CASRRPGQGAGGYTF.

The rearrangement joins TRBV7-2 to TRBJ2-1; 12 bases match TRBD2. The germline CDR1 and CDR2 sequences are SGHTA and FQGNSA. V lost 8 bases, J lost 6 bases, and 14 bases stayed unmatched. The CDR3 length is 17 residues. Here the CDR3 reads CASCPFVLAGGGNEQFF. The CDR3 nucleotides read TGTGCCAGCTGTCCATTTGTTCTAGCGGGAGGGGGCAATGAGCAGTTCTTC.

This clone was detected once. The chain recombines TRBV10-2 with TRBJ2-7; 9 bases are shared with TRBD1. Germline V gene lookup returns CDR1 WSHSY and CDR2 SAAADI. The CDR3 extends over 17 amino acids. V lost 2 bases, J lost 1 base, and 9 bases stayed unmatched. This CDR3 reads CASSEKIQGARSYEQYF. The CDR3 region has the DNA TGCGCCAGCAGTGAGAAAATACAGGGGGCGAGGTCCTACGAGCAGTACTTC.

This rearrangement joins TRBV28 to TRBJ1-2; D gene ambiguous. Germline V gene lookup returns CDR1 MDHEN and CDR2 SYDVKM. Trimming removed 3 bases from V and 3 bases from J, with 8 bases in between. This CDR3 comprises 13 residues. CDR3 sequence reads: CASSFTGYYGYTF. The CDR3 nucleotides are TGTGCCAGCAGTTTCACCGGGTACTATGGCTACACCTTC.